This T cell receptor beta chain stems from a study of spatial heterogeneity in lung cancer. The study's findings and limits: Circulating ubiquitous expanded tumor TCRs were observed more frequently at resection than at follow-up.

This clonotype turned up a few times. Its specificity is unknown. The CDR3 covers 12 residues. The germline V and J ends were trimmed by 4 bases and 2 bases, with 8 bases remaining between them. Germline V gives CDR1 SQVTM, CDR2 ANQGSEA. TCR cDNA molecules each had a unique molecular identifier. TCRdb independently ran MiXCR on the 5' RACE reads; one entry per CDR3 protein. The top ten hold 6.8% of the sample, which has some 83,000 distinct CDR3 sequences, 8% seen once. Described time point: sample taken at primary tumor resection. Samples were donated by 72 untreated early-stage non-small cell lung cancer patients.

The source was PBMCs, collected at surgery. The V and J genes are TRBV29-1 and TRBJ1-2; D is unclear. The sequence was collected from a male donor with early-stage non-small cell lung cancer. CDR3 nucleotides: TGCAGCGTTGGCGGGGTGAACTATGGCTACACCTTC. Protein: CSVGGVNYGYTF.